The 5 T cell receptor beta chains below come from one sample, sequenced in a study of shared clonotypes between healthy human individuals. Produced via immunoSEQ multiplex PCR; TCRdb's table is partial and in-frame only. The table shows a few million clones, with more than 90% occurring only once. Sequencing input: naive CD4+ T cells sorted from blood. Subset given: CD45RA+ positively selected. These receptors were obtained from a man between 18 and 35 years old in good health.

This chain links TRBV6-1 with TRBJ1-1; D is unclear. Germline values: CDR1 MNHNS, CDR2 SASEGT. CDR3 length: 12 amino acids. V lost 11 bases and J 2 bases, leaving 12 bases between the germline ends. The CDR3 loop reads CAAFIRNTEAFF. Written as DNA, the CDR3 is TGTGCCGCCTTCATCCGAAACACTGAAGCTTTCTTT.

The chain employs TRBV21-1 and TRBJ2-1; the D call in the table, TRBD2, was not verified against the DNA. TRBV21-1 is classified as a pseudogene. The CDR3 has 13 residues. The CDR3 coding sequence is TGTGCCAGCAGCCCCCGGGAAGCCAATGAGCAGTTCTTC. The encoded protein is CASSPREANEQFF.

The V gene is TRBV11-2, the J gene TRBJ2-1; weak D call: TRBD1 (5 bases). The CDR3 runs to 14 residues. Per the germline V gene, CDR1 is SGHAT and CDR2 is FQNNGV. The ends were cut back, 2 bases at V and 9 bases at J, with 14 bases in the middle. The CDR3 loop is CASSLRQGGAEQFF. CDR3 nucleotides: TGTGCCAGCAGCTTAAGGCAGGGTGGGGCTGAGCAGTTCTTC.

V usage is TRBV6-5 and J usage is TRBJ2-5; the match to TRBD2 covers 8 bases. This CDR3 is built from 15 residues. In germline, CDR1 is MNHEY, CDR2 SVGAGI. The trim removed 11 bases at V and 1 base at J, leaving 12 bases unmatched. In nucleotides, the CDR3 is TGTGCCGAGGGGGGTTTTAGCGGGATCCAAGAGACCCAGTACTTC. Amino acid sequence: CAEGGFSGIQETQYF.

About this clone: One junction end disagrees with the germline gene, perhaps due to a read error. The chain carries TRBV2 and TRBJ1-3, with no clear D. This CDR3 is built from 12 residues. In germline, CDR1 is SNHLY, CDR2 FYNNEI. The CDR3 DNA follows: TGTGCCAGCAGGGAAGCTGGAAACACCATATATTTT. Protein product: CASREAGNTIYF.